The T cell receptor beta chain described here comes from a study of blood T cell repertoires in COVID-19. Looking at the study overall: PBMCs, B-cell-depleted T cells, or T cells were the source of the cDNA or gDNA that made up the material.

Source study methods: Estimation of nucleated cell counts was performed using reference gene primer amplification. Using immunoSEQ multiplex PCR, the repertoire was profiled, and TCRdb retains in-frame clones only, with some absent. For V, J and clone size, that table is used; D and trimming come from the DNA. The sample shows over 85,000 clones, more than 75% of them seen only once. The ends were cut back, 3 bases at V and 3 bases at J, with 26 bases in the middle. Germline lookup yields CDR1 LNHNV and CDR2 YYDKDF (reference sequence). CDR3 size: 19 residues. The specimen was peripheral blood. This receptor was obtained from a woman older than 75 with active COVID-19. The gene calls are TRBV15 and TRBJ1-2; a possible D gene is TRBD1 (6 bases). CDR3 region: CATSRPNRDPVQGDYGYTF. In DNA, the CDR3 is TGTGCCACCAGCAGGCCCAATCGTGATCCCGTACAGGGAGACTATGGCTACACCTTC.